These 28 T cell receptor beta chains were sequenced from one sample in a study of a mutant IDH1 vaccine in newly diagnosed glioma. Profiling relied on immunoSEQ multiplex PCR, and the TCRdb table lists in-frame clones only, not all of them. The profile covers 60,000 to 65,000 clones, with 75% to 85% appearing a single time and 5.4% taken by the ten largest. These receptors have no known antigen. Time point reported: week 35, safety follow-up. The vaccine gave 300 ug of a 20-mer mutant IDH1 peptide subcutaneously per dose. The source material was PBMCs, sampled from a glioma patient whose treatment included an IDH1 peptide vaccine. The receptors here all came from a man aged 35 to 55 with glioma.

The chain is built from TRBV5-6 and TRBJ1-6; 7 bases line up with TRBD1. The V segment lost 5 bases and the J segment 8 bases; nucleotides outside the gene matches: 13. Germline V gives CDR1 SGHDT, CDR2 YYEEEE. The CDR3 runs 16 residues. The DNA for the CDR3 is TGTGCCAGCAGTTATCGCACCGGGACAGACTATTCACCCCTCCACTTT. Translating gives CASSYRTGTDYSPLHF.

The V gene is TRBV5-1, the J gene TRBJ2-7; D is ambiguous. V lost 4 bases, J lost 6 bases, and 20 bases lay in between. This CDR3 spans 15 amino acids. The germline V gene has CDR1 SGHRS and CDR2 YFSETQ. CDR3 residues: CASSTWPGQSSEQYF. CDR3 DNA: TGCGCCAGCAGCACCTGGCCAGGTCAAAGTTCCGAGCAGTACTTC. The full variable domain, with the rest looked up from reference TRBV5-1 and TRBJ2-7, is KAGVTQTPRYLIKTRGQQVTLSCSPISGHRSVSWYQQTPGQGLQFLFEYFSETQRNKGNFPGRFSGRQFSNSRSEMNVSTLELGDSALYLCASSTWPGQSSEQYFGPGTRLTVT.

This chain connects TRBV5-6 to TRBJ2-5; TRBD2 agrees at 8 bases. Germline trimming cut 3 bases from V and 1 base from J; bases unmatched to any gene: 5. The CDR3 extends over 15 amino acids. The V gene's germline CDR1 is SGHDT and CDR2 YYEEEE. The CDR3 nucleotides are TGTGCCAGCAGCTACGGGACTAGTTCCCAAGAGACCCAGTACTTC. This gives the protein CASSYGTSSQETQYF.

This rearrangement joins TRBV5-1 to TRBJ2-5, with D possibly called TRBD1 or TRBD2 (5 bases each). The CDR3 has 15 residues. V lost 4 bases and J 4 bases, leaving 17 bases between the germline ends. Germline V gene data show CDR1 as SGHRS and CDR2 as YFSETQ. The CDR3 nucleotides read TGCGCCAGCAGCAATGACTGGACTGGGGGAGAGACCCAGTACTTC. It specifies CASSNDWTGGETQYF.

The DNA for the CDR3 is TGCGCCAGCAGCCAAGGACAGGGCAATGGCTACACCTTC. It codes for CASSQGQGNGYTF. The V and J genes are TRBV4-1 and TRBJ1-2; 7 positions agree with TRBD1. The CDR3 runs 13 residues. CDR1 and CDR2 from the germline V gene are MGHRA and YSYEKL. Unmatched junction bases numbered 2, after V lost 1 base and J lost 6 bases.

The chain recombines TRBV5-1 with TRBJ1-6, with a possible D match to TRBD1 (5 bases). V lost 2 bases to trimming and J lost 7 bases, with 10 bases between them. The germline CDR1 and CDR2 sequences are SGHRS and YFSETQ. This CDR3 is 14 amino acids long. CDR3: CASSFMTDNSPLHF. Written as DNA, the CDR3 is TGCGCCAGCAGCTTCATGACAGACAATTCACCCCTCCACTTT.

The chain joins TRBV7-2 to TRBJ2-3, with TRBD2 matching 7 bases. Germline V gene lookup returns CDR1 SGHTA and CDR2 FQGNSA. V gave up 5 bases and J gave up 2 bases; unmatched junction bases: 10. The CDR3 totals 16 residues. CDR3 DNA: TGTGCCAGCAGCCCAAGACTAGCTCCTACCACAGATACGCAGTATTTT. Translating it yields CASSPRLAPTTDTQYF.

The chain links TRBV6-5 to TRBJ1-1; TRBD1 might be the D (6 bases). Trimming left V 7 bases short and J 5 bases short, with 14 bases between. This CDR3 spans 13 amino acids. The germline V gene encodes CDR1 MNHEY and CDR2 SVGAGI. CDR3 coding DNA: TGTGCCAGCACCTTGGACAGCTGGACTGAAGCTTTCTTT. This encodes CASTLDSWTEAFF.

The V and J genes are TRBV5-4 and TRBJ2-1, with TRBD1 matching over 7 bases. Trimming took 2 bases from V and 2 from J; bases not matched to a gene: 4. The CDR3 is made up of 15 amino acids. Germline assignment: CDR1 SGHNT and CDR2 YYREEE (reference sequence). CDR3 DNA sequence: TGTGCCAGCAGCTTTTCTAGGGGGCCCTACAATGAGCAGTTCTTC. Its protein product is CASSFSRGPYNEQFF. The variable domain in full, completed from reference TRBV5-4 and TRBJ2-1, reads ETGVTQSPTHLIKTRGQQVTLRCSSQSGHNTVSWYQQALGQGPQFIFQYYREEENGRGNFPPRFSGLQFPNYSSELNVNALELDDSALYLCASSFSRGPYNEQFFGPGTRLTVL.

The rearrangement uses TRBV19 and TRBJ1-1, with D possibly TRBD1 on 6 matching bases. The length of the CDR3 is 11 residues. Trimming took off 11 bases at V and 7 bases at J, with 14 bases between the two ends. The germline CDR1 and CDR2 sequences are LNHDA and SQIVND (reference sequence). As DNA, the CDR3 is TGTGCCGTCCGAGGGGGGGTTGAAGCTTTCTTT. It yields the protein CAVRGGVEAFF.

This chain connects TRBV4-2 to TRBJ2-7; D is perhaps TRBD2 (5 bases). V shed 7 bases and J shed 2 bases, with 12 bases lying between them. Looked up from germline, CDR1 is LGHNA and CDR2 is YNFKEQ. This CDR3 has 13 residues. The CDR3: CASNLTLAYEQYF. DNA of the CDR3: TGTGCCAGCAACCTGACACTAGCCTACGAGCAGTACTTC.

This clone has just a few counts. V usage is TRBV19 and J usage is TRBJ1-1; 11 bases are a match to TRBD1. Trimming at V came to 6 bases and at J to 5 bases, leaving 5 bases not matched to a gene. CDR3 size: 14 residues. Looked up from germline, CDR1 is LNHDA and CDR2 is SQIVND (reference sequence). The CDR3 protein is CASRPDRGRTEAFF. The CDR3 nucleotides read TGTGCCAGTAGACCGGACAGGGGGCGGACTGAAGCTTTCTTT.

The chain uses TRBV6-1 and TRBJ2-5; either TRBD1 or TRBD2 may supply D (5 bases each). CDR1 is MNHNS and CDR2 is SASEGT in the germline V gene. V lost 4 bases and J 9 bases, leaving 18 bases between the germline ends. This CDR3 has 14 amino acids. In DNA form, the CDR3 reads TGTGCCAGCAGTGCCCGGGGCCCCGGTGGGGCCCAGTACTTC. As protein: CASSARGPGGAQYF.

The chain is built from TRBV23-1 and TRBJ2-7; possibly TRBD1 for D (6 bases). TRBV23-1 counts as an open reading frame of uncertain function. The CDR3 has 14 residues. V shed 7 bases and J shed 2 bases, with 15 bases lying between them. The CDR3 loop reads CASTPWGQTYEQYF. The CDR3 DNA sequence: TGCGCCAGCACTCCTTGGGGGCAGACCTACGAGCAGTACTTC.

The CDR3 nucleotides are TGTGCCAGCAGCCTCAACCTCCATGGGGACAGGGACCTCTACGAGCAGTACTTC. Translating gives CASSLNLHGDRDLYEQYF. The chain recombines TRBV7-9 with TRBJ2-5; 9 bases line up with TRBD1. The J call is doubtful: the DNA matches TRBJ2-7 better. Germline V gives CDR1 SEHNR, CDR2 FQNEAQ (reference sequence). The CDR3 is 18 residues long.

The CDR3 nucleotides read TGTGCCAGCAGCGGTTGGGGCGGTTCCTACGAGCAGTACTTC. Amino acid sequence: CASSGWGGSYEQYF. The rearrangement links TRBV13 to TRBJ2-7; D may be TRBD1 (5 bases). V lost 5 bases and J 1 base, leaving 12 bases between the germline ends. Germline V lookup: CDR1 PRHDT, CDR2 FYEKMQ (reference sequence). The CDR3 loop spans 14 amino acids.

This chain uses TRBV28 with TRBJ1-5; D remains ambiguous. The CDR3 runs to 15 residues. Trimming stripped 3 bases from V and 12 bases from J, with 21 bases between. The germline V gene has CDR1 MDHEN and CDR2 SYDVKM. CDR3 DNA sequence: TGTGCCAGCAGTTTCTCATACAACGCCGCGCGGGGCCAGCATTTT. Translation: CASSFSYNAARGQHF.

This chain links TRBV19 with TRBJ1-6; D perhaps matches TRBD1 (6 bases). CDR1 is LNHDA and CDR2 is SQIVND in the germline V gene (reference sequence). V dropped 6 bases and J dropped 5 bases, with 11 bases sitting between them. The length of the CDR3 is 14 residues. CDR3 sequence (DNA): TGTGCCAGTAGGGTCCCAGGGGATAATTCACCCCTCCACTTT. Protein sequence: CASRVPGDNSPLHF.

The chain links TRBV28 to TRBJ1-3, with TRBD1 matching 9 bases. After removal of 1 base from V and 1 base from J, the junction contained 11 bases not matched to a gene. Germline CDR1 and CDR2: MDHEN and SYDVKM. The CDR3 length is 19 residues. The CDR3 DNA reads TGTGCCAGCAGTTTATCTGCGGGCCTTGGGACAGGGTCTGGAAACACCATATATTTT. This encodes CASSLSAGLGTGSGNTIYF.

The V and J genes are TRBV19 and TRBJ2-5; D may be TRBD1 (7 bases). The germline V gene encodes CDR1 LNHDA and CDR2 SQIVND (reference sequence). The germline V and J ends were trimmed by 3 bases and 5 bases, with 13 bases remaining between them. The CDR3 covers 14 residues. CDR3 nucleotides: TGTGCCAGTAGTATGGGACAGAGCGGGGAGACCCAGTACTTC. It specifies CASSMGQSGETQYF.

The chain is built from TRBV29-1 and TRBJ1-1; D unclear. The germline V and J ends were trimmed by 7 bases and 1 base, with 7 bases remaining between them. Germline CDR1 SQVTM, CDR2 ANQGSEA. The CDR3 is 11 residues long. The CDR3 reads CSARRNTEAFF. CDR3 coding DNA: TGCAGCGCCCGGAGGAACACTGAAGCTTTCTTT.

Only a few counts were recorded for this clone. The chain carries TRBV19 and TRBJ1-1; D is uncertain. V shed 4 bases and J shed 3 bases, with 9 bases lying between them. Germline V gene lookup returns CDR1 LNHDA and CDR2 SQIVND (reference sequence). The CDR3 has 13 amino acids. The CDR3 nucleotides are TGTGCCAGTAGTACCCGCGGGGACACTGAAGCTTTCTTT. As protein: CASSTRGDTEAFF.

This clone is categorized as medium-sized. The chain couples TRBV7-2 to TRBJ1-2; 10 bases map to TRBD1. This CDR3 region has 19 residues. CDR1 and CDR2 from the germline V gene are SGHTA and FQGNSA. V shed 7 bases, J shed 3 bases, and the junction held 20 bases outside the gene matches. CDR3 bases: TGTGCCAGCACCCTAGCTTACCTGGACAGGGGGGTGGAGGACTATGGCTACACCTTC. This gives the protein CASTLAYLDRGVEDYGYTF.

The genes are TRBV7-9 and TRBJ1-1, with unresolved D. The CDR3 runs 16 residues. V lost 1 base and J 2 bases, leaving 14 bases between the germline ends. Germline lookup yields CDR1 SEHNR and CDR2 FQNEAQ (reference sequence). CDR3 amino acids: CASSLDSRKNNTEAFF. The CDR3 bases are TGTGCCAGCAGCTTAGACAGTCGAAAAAACAACACTGAAGCTTTCTTT.

This chain uses TRBV6-5 with TRBJ2-1; the match to TRBD2 covers 7 bases. The CDR3 spans 15 residues. V lost 5 bases to trimming and J lost 0 bases; unmatched junction nucleotides: 4. Germline CDR1 is MNHEY and CDR2 is SVGAGI. The CDR3 loop is CASSPAGSSYNEQFF. The CDR3 DNA sequence: TGTGCCAGCAGTCCAGCGGGAAGCTCCTACAATGAGCAGTTCTTC.

The chain couples TRBV11-1 to TRBJ1-2; D gene unclear. V dropped 5 bases and J dropped 4 bases, with 14 bases sitting between them. Germline V lookup: CDR1 SGHAT, CDR2 FQDESV (reference sequence). The CDR3 contains 14 residues. CDR3 coding DNA: TGTGCCAGCAGCCGCGCGGACGGACCCTATGGCTACACCTTC. Amino acids: CASSRADGPYGYTF.

V gene TRBV2 combines with J gene TRBJ2-7, with 8 bases identical to TRBD1. V dropped 6 bases and J dropped 4; count of bases not matched to a gene: 8. This CDR3 has 14 residues. Per the germline V gene, CDR1 is SNHLY and CDR2 is FYNNEI. CDR3 nucleotide sequence: TGTGCCAGCAGCATAGGACAGGGACTTTACGAGCAGTACTTC. Protein product: CASSIGQGLYEQYF. Full variable domain (outside the CDR3, taken from reference TRBV2 and TRBJ2-7): EPEVTQTPSHQVTQMGQEVILRCVPISNHLYFYWYRQILGQKVEFLVSFYNNEISEKSEIFDDQFSVERPDGSNFTLKIRSTKLEDSAMYFCASSIGQGLYEQYFGPGTRLTVT.

This sequence joins TRBV7-2 and TRBJ1-2, with unresolved D. CDR1 is SGHTA and CDR2 is FQGNSA in the germline V gene. CDR3 size: 15 residues. Trimming left V 1 base short and J 5 bases short, with 14 bases between. DNA of the CDR3: TGTGCCAGCAGCTTAGAGGCAGTCCCTAGGTATGGCTACACCTTC. Amino acid sequence: CASSLEAVPRYGYTF.